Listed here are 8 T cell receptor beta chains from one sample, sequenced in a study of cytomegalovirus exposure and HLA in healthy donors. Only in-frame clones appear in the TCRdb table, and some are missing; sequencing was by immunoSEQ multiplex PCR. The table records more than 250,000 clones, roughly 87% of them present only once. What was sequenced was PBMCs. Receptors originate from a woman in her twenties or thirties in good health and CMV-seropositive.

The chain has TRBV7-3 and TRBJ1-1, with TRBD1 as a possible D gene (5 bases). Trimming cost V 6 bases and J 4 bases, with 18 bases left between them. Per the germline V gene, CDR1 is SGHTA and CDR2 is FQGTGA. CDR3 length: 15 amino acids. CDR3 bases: TGTGCCAGCAGTTCTAATGCAGGGCCCGGCACTGAAGCTTTCTTT. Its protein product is CASSSNAGPGTEAFF.

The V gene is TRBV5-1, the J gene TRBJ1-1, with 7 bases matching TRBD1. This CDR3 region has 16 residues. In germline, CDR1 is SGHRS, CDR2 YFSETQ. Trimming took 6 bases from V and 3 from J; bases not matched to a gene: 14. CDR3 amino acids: CASNPTGAAGDTEAFF. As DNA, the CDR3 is TGCGCCAGCAATCCAACAGGGGCGGCCGGGGACACTGAAGCTTTCTTT.

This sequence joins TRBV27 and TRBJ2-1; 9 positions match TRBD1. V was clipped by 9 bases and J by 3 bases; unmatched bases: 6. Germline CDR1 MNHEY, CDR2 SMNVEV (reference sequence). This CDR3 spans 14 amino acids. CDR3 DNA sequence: TGTGCCAGTGAGCCGGGACAGGGCTACAATGAGCAGTTCTTC. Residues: CASEPGQGYNEQFF.

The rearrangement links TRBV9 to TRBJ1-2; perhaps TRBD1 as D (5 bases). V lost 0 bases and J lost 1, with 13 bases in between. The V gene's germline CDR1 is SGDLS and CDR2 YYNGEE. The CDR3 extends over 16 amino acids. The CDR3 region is CASSVDPNRFNYGYTF. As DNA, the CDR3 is TGTGCCAGCAGCGTAGACCCAAACAGGTTTAACTATGGCTACACCTTC.

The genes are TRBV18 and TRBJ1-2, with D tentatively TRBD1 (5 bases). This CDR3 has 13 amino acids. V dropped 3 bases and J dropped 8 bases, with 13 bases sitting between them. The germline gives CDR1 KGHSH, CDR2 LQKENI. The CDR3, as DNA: TGTGCCAGCTCACCCTCAAGGGGAAGCGGCTACACCTTC. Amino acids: CASSPSRGSGYTF.

The CDR3 sequence is CASSLVTANTGELFF. CDR3 coding DNA: TGTGCCAGCAGCTTGGTGACAGCGAACACCGGGGAGCTGTTTTTT. The genes are TRBV5-4 and TRBJ2-2, with a weak D call TRBD1 (5 bases). The CDR3 runs to 15 residues. Trimming stripped 0 bases from V and 0 bases from J, with 6 bases between. Germline CDR1 and CDR2: SGHNT and YYREEE (reference sequence). Supplemented by reference TRBV5-4 and TRBJ2-2, the full variable domain reads ETGVTQSPTHLIKTRGQQVTLRCSSQSGHNTVSWYQQALGQGPQFIFQYYREEENGRGNFPPRFSGLQFPNYSSELNVNALELDDSALYLCASSLVTANTGELFFGEGSRLTVL.

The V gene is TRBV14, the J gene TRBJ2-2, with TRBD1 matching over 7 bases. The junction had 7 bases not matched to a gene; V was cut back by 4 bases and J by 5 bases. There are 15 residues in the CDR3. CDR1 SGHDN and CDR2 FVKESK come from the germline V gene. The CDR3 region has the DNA TGTGCCAGCAGCCGCGACAGGGTACGAACCGGGGAGCTGTTTTTT. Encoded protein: CASSRDRVRTGELFF.

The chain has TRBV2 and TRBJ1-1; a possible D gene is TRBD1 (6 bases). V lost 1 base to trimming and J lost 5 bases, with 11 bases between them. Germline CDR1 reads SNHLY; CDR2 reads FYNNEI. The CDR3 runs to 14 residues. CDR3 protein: CASSEGTVLTEAFF. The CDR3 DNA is TGTGCCAGCAGTGAAGGGACAGTTTTGACTGAAGCTTTCTTT.